A selection of T cell receptor beta chains follows, all from one sample in a study of CD8 T cells in Susac syndrome. MiXCR was run by TCRdb on the immunoSEQ multiplex PCR reads, yielding one entry per CDR3 protein. Among about 110,000 distinct CDR3 sequences listed, 95% to 98% were seen once. The sequenced sample consisted of CD4+ T cells from PBMCs. The receptor source for this set is a human donor in good health. CDR3s include the opening cysteine and the closing phenylalanine or tryptophan. The D gene is left open where the match is weak. Clone size appears in some rows only: once, few, many, or a class for an expanded clone.

V,J,D,size,CDR3,DNA
TRBV29-1,TRBJ2-3,-,-,CSVLRDTSTDTQYF,TGCAGCGTTCTCCGGGACACTAGCACAGATACGCAGTATTTT
TRBV7-2,TRBJ1-5,-,-,CASTQMGGGENQPQHF,TGTGCCAGCACTCAGATGGGGGGAGGAGAGAATCAGCCCCAGCATTTT
TRBV2,TRBJ1-4,TRBD1,-,CASGQTGATNEKLFF,TGTGCCAGCGGCCAAACAGGGGCAACTAATGAAAAACTGTTTTTT
TRBV30,TRBJ1-3,-,-,CAWRAGTIYF,TGTGCCTGGAGGGCCGGCACCATATATTTT
TRBV7-2,TRBJ2-3,TRBD1,-,CASSTGASSTDTQYF,TGTGCCAGCAGTACAGGGGCTTCTAGCACAGATACGCAGTATTTT
TRBV29-1,TRBJ2-6,TRBD1,-,CSVRTGSSGANVLTF,TGCAGCGTCAGGACAGGGTCCTCCGGGGCCAACGTCCTGACTTTC
TRBV9,TRBJ1-3,-,once,CASSAVYGPRSGNTIYF,TGTGCCAGCAGCGCAGTCTACGGCCCGCGCTCTGGAAACACCATATATTTT
TRBV5-1,TRBJ2-6,-,-,CASSLVGSGAGANVLTF,TGCGCCAGCAGCTTGGTCGGGTCGGGGGCTGGGGCCAACGTCCTGACTTTC
TRBV7-9,TRBJ1-3,-,-,CASSPVGSSGNTIYF,TGTGCCAGCAGCCCCGTCGGGTCCTCTGGAAACACCATATATTTT
TRBV15,TRBJ2-4,-,once,CATSRDGTGTYIQYF,TGTGCCACCAGCAGAGATGGGACGGGGACGTACATTCAGTACTTC
TRBV18,TRBJ2-7,TRBD1,-,CASSPATGQGYEQYF,TGTGCCAGCTCACCGGCGACGGGACAGGGCTACGAGCAGTACTTC
TRBV29-1,TRBJ2-3,-,-,CSVEVDSSNTQYF,TGCAGCGTTGAGGTCGACAGTTCGAATACGCAGTATTTT
TRBV20-1,TRBJ2-4,TRBD2,-,CSARDLGAGGTKNIQYF,TGCAGTGCTAGAGATCTAGGAGCGGGAGGGACCAAAAACATTCAGTACTTC
TRBV9,TRBJ1-5,-,-,CASSVGAQGNQPQHF,TGTGCCAGCAGCGTAGGGGCGCAGGGCAATCAGCCCCAGCATTTT
TRBV3-1,TRBJ2-3,-,-,CASSQDTHFPSTDTQYF,TGTGCCAGCAGCCAAGATACCCATTTTCCAAGCACAGATACGCAGTATTTT
TRBV20-1,TRBJ2-1,TRBD2,-,CSASQAGPYNEQFF,TGCAGTGCTAGTCAAGCGGGACCCTACAATGAGCAGTTCTTC
TRBV4-1,TRBJ1-6,TRBD1,-,CASSHPWGQGNSPLHF,TGCGCCAGCAGCCACCCCTGGGGACAGGGAAACTCACCCCTCCACTTT
TRBV5-8,TRBJ2-5,TRBD1,-,CASIKLPGQGRETQYF,TGTGCCAGCATCAAGCTCCCGGGACAGGGAAGGGAGACCCAGTACTTC
TRBV12-3/TRBV12-4,TRBJ1-5,-,-,CASSLSGDLEPQHF,TGTGCCAGCAGTTTATCGGGAGATTTAGAGCCCCAGCATTTT
TRBV9,TRBJ1-3,-,-,CASSSGTSGNTIYF,TGTGCCAGCAGCTCCGGGACCTCTGGAAACACCATATATTTT
TRBV6-5,TRBJ1-1,-,-,CASQSRGPTEAFF,TGTGCCAGCCAAAGCCGGGGACCGACTGAAGCTTTCTTT
TRBV19,TRBJ2-6,TRBD2,-,CASSGGLAGFGANVLTF,TGTGCCAGTAGTGGGGGACTAGCGGGATTTGGGGCCAACGTCCTGACTTTC
TRBV2,TRBJ2-6,-,-,CASSVTRAGSNVLTF,TGTGCCAGCAGTGTAACGAGGGCTGGGTCCAACGTCCTGACTTTC
TRBV28,TRBJ1-1,-,-,CASSLPSGAREAFF,TGTGCCAGCAGCCTCCCGTCCGGGGCCCGGGAAGCTTTCTTT
TRBV4-1,TRBJ2-3,-,-,CASSLAVRTDTQYF,TGCGCCAGCAGCCTAGCGGTGAGAACAGATACGCAGTATTTT
TRBV15,TRBJ2-1,-,-,CATGRGYNEQFF,TGTGCCACCGGCAGGGGATACAATGAGCAGTTCTTC
TRBV5-1,TRBJ2-7,-,-,CASSLNTPSYEQYF,TGCGCCAGCAGCTTGAACACCCCCTCCTACGAGCAGTACTTC
TRBV28,TRBJ2-5,TRBD2,-,CASSAGLAGPPIPQYF,TGTGCCAGCAGTGCCGGACTAGCGGGGCCCCCGATCCCCCAGTACTTC
TRBV7-2,TRBJ1-3,-,-,CATHSGAYDGNTIYF,TGTGCCACCCACTCAGGGGCCTATGATGGAAACACCATATATTTT